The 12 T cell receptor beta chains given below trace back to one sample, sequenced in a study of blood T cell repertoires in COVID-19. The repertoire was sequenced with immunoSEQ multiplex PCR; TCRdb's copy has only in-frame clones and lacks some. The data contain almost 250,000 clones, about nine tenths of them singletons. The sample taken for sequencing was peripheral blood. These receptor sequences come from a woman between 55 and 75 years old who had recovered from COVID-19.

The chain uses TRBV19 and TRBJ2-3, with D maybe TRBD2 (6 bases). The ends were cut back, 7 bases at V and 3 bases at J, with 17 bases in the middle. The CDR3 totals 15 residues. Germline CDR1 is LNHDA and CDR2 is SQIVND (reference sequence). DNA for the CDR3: TGTGCCAGTACCCCAATCTGGGAGGAGACAGATACGCAGTATTTT. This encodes CASTPIWEETDTQYF.

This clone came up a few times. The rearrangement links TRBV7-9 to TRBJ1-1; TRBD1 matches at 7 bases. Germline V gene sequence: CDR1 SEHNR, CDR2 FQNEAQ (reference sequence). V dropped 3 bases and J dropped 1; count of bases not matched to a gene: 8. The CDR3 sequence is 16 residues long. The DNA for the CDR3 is TGTGCCAGCAGCTTTTGGACAGGTGGGACGAACACTGAAGCTTTCTTT. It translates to CASSFWTGGTNTEAFF. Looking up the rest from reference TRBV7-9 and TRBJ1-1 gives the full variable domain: DTGVSQNPRHKITKRGQNVTFRCDPISEHNRLYWYRQTLGQGPEFLTYFQNEAQLEKSRLLSDRFSAERPKGSFSTLEIQRTEQGDSAMYLCASSFWTGGTNTEAFFGQGTRLTVV.

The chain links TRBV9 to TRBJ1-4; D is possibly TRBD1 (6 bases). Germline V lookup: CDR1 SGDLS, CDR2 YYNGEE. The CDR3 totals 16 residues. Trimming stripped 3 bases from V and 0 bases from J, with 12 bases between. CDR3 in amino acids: CASSEGQLPTNEKLFF. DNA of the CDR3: TGTGCCAGCAGCGAAGGACAGCTACCAACTAATGAAAAACTGTTTTTT.

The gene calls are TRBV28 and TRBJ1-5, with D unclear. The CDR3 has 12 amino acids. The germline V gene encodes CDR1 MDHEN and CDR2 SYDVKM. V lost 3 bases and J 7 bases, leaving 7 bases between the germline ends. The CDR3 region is CASSFLLQPQHF. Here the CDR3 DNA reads TGTGCCAGCAGTTTCCTACTACAGCCCCAGCATTTT.

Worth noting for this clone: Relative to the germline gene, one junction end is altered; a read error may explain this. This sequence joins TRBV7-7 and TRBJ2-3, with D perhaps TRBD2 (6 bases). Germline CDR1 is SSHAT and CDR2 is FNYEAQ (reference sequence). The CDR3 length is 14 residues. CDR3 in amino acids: CASSLGGDGDTQYF. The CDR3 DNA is TGTGCTAGCAGCTTAGGCGGGGATGGGGATACGCAGTATTTT.

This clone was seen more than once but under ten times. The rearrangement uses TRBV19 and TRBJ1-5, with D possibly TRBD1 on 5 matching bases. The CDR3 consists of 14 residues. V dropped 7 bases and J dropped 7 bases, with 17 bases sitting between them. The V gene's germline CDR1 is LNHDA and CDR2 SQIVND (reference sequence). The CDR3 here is CASNPSFGGQPQHF. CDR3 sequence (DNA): TGTGCCAGTAATCCTTCCTTCGGGGGGCAGCCCCAGCATTTT.

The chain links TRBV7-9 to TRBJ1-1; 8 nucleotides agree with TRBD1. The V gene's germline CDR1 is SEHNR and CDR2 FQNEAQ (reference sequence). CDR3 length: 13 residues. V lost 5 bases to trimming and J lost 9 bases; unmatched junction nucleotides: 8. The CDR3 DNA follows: TGTGCCAGCAGCCAGGGGGCAGGGACACAAGCTTTCTTT. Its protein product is CASSQGAGTQAFF.

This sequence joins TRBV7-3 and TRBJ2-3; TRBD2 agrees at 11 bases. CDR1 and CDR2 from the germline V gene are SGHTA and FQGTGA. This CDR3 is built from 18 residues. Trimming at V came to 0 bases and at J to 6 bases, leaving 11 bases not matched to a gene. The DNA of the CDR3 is TGTGCCAGCAGCTTAACCGACTCCGGGACTAGCGGTCCCGATACGCAGTATTTT. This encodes CASSLTDSGTSGPDTQYF.

The CDR3 DNA reads TGTGCCAGCCTATGGGGCCTTATCACTGAAGCTTTCTTT. As protein: CASLWGLITEAFF. The chain has TRBV6-5 and TRBJ1-1; weak D call: TRBD1 (5 bases). The germline V gene encodes CDR1 MNHEY and CDR2 SVGAGI. The V end was cut by 8 bases, the J end by 4 bases, with 14 bases between. CDR3 size: 13 residues.

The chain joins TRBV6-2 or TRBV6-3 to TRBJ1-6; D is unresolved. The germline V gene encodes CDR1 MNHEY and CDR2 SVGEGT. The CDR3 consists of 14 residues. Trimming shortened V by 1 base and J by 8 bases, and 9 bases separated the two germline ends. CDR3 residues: CASSYFSAYSPLHF. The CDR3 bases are TGTGCCAGCAGTTACTTTAGTGCCTATTCACCCCTCCACTTT.

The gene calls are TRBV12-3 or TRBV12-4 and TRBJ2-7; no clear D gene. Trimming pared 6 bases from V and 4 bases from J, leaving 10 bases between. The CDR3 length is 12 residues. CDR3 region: CASSPTFYEQYF. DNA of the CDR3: TGTGCCAGCAGCCCGACTTTTTACGAGCAGTACTTC.

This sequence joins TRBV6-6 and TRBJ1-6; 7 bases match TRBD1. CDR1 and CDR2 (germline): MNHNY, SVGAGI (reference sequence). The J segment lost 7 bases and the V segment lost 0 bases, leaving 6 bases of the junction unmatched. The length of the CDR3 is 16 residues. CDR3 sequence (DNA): TGTGCCAGCAGTTACTCGAACACAGGGGTCAATTCACCCCTCCACTTT. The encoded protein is CASSYSNTGVNSPLHF.